Detailed here is one T cell receptor (beta chain). V shed 1 base and J shed 6 bases, with 12 bases lying between them. The CDR3 totals 14 residues. The germline V gene encodes CDR1 LGHNA and CDR2 YSLEER. The data originate from a study of human thymus T cells. TCRdb's table, derived via immunoSEQ multiplex PCR, lists solely in-frame clones and lacks some. Of around 130,000 clones in the sample, around 94% were seen once. Thymus tissue for the work was resected from patients undergoing corrective heart surgery. Infants, healthy and Finnish, who were having corrective surgery for congenital heart defects served as donors.

The chain recombines TRBV4-3 with TRBJ1-2; D is possibly TRBD1 (5 bases). Sequencing was done on a sample of thymus tissue. The sequence derives from a boy under two years old with a congenital heart defect but otherwise immunologically healthy. DNA of the CDR3: TGCGCCAGCAGCCAAGTGGAGGGGTGGAATGGCTACACCTTC. It encodes CASSQVEGWNGYTF.